A selection of T cell receptor beta chains follows, all from one sample in a study of shared clonotypes between healthy human individuals. The protocol was immunoSEQ multiplex PCR, while the TCRdb copy is restricted to in-frame clones and leaves out a portion. The table lists hundreds of thousands of clones, roughly 79% of them singletons, with 12% in the top ten. Specimen: PBMCs. These receptors originate from a woman aged 40 to 55 in good health. Some clones in this sample may be carry-over from other donors' samples. CDR3s include the opening cysteine and the closing phenylalanine or tryptophan. D genes are given only for firm matches. Rows may omit the clone size; those that give it use once, few, many or a size class.

v_gene: TRBV28
j_gene: TRBJ2-5
d_gene: TRBD2
abundance: .
CDR3aa: CASSLLRLAGAHQETQYF
CDR3nt: TGTGCCAGCAGCCTTCTTAGGCTAGCGGGAGCACACCAAGAGACCCAGTACTTC

v_gene: TRBV6-1
j_gene: TRBJ2-6
d_gene: .
abundance: many
CDR3aa: CASSADPSGANVLTF
CDR3nt: TGTGCCAGCAGCGCTGACCCCTCTGGGGCCAACGTCCTGACTTTC

v_gene: TRBV5-1
j_gene: TRBJ2-1
d_gene: TRBD1
abundance: once
CDR3aa: CASGEAGGVLEQFF
CDR3nt: TGCGCCAGCGGGGAGGCAGGGGGCGTTTTGGAGCAGTTCTTC

v_gene: TRBV6-5
j_gene: TRBJ2-5
d_gene: .
abundance: .
CDR3aa: CASSYSGGRGQETQYF
CDR3nt: TGTGCCAGCAGTTACTCAGGAGGACGGGGGCAAGAGACCCAGTACTTC

v_gene: TRBV28
j_gene: TRBJ1-6
d_gene: TRBD1
abundance: .
CDR3aa: CATSDRVNSPLHF
CDR3nt: TGTGCCACTTCGGACAGGGTTAATTCACCCCTCCACTTT

v_gene: TRBV29-1
j_gene: TRBJ2-7
d_gene: .
abundance: .
CDR3aa: CSVEGPNYEQYF
CDR3nt: TGCAGCGTTGAGGGACCCAACTACGAGCAGTACTTC

v_gene: TRBV28
j_gene: TRBJ1-2
d_gene: TRBD1
abundance: few
CDR3aa: CASRSGQGLVWGYTF
CDR3nt: TGTGCCAGCCGCTCGGGACAGGGTCTCGTATGGGGCTACACCTTC

v_gene: TRBV28
j_gene: TRBJ2-7
d_gene: .
abundance: .
CDR3aa: CASSFGSGEQYF
CDR3nt: TGTGCCAGCAGTTTCGGGTCGGGCGAGCAGTACTTC

v_gene: TRBV4-1
j_gene: TRBJ2-4
d_gene: .
abundance: .
CDR3aa: CASSQAGAKNIQYF
CDR3nt: TGCGCTAGCAGCCAAGCGGGAGCCAAAAACATTCAGTACTTC

v_gene: TRBV7-2
j_gene: TRBJ2-7
d_gene: .
abundance: .
CDR3aa: CASSGRPGTRSYEQYF
CDR3nt: TGTGCCAGCAGCGGCCGCCCCGGGACACGCTCCTACGAGCAGTACTTC

v_gene: TRBV6-5
j_gene: TRBJ2-2
d_gene: TRBD1
abundance: .
CDR3aa: CASSRWDRGTGELFF
CDR3nt: TGTGCCAGCAGTCGATGGGACAGGGGTACCGGGGAGCTGTTTTTT

v_gene: TRBV29-1
j_gene: TRBJ2-7
d_gene: TRBD2
abundance: once
CDR3aa: CSVVSGRSGRAYEQYF
CDR3nt: TGCAGCGTTGTTTCCGGAAGAAGCGGGAGGGCCTACGAGCAGTACTTC

v_gene: TRBV6-5
j_gene: TRBJ2-2
d_gene: .
abundance: .
CDR3aa: CASSYSRRHNTGELFF
CDR3nt: TGTGCCAGCAGTTACTCCCGGAGACATAACACCGGGGAGCTGTTTTTT

v_gene: TRBV18
j_gene: TRBJ2-3
d_gene: .
abundance: .
CDR3aa: CASSPPSGSTDTQYF
CDR3nt: TGTGCCAGCTCACCCCCCTCCGGCAGCACAGATACGCAGTATTTT

v_gene: TRBV11-1
j_gene: TRBJ2-3
d_gene: .
abundance: .
CDR3aa: CASSLGSTDTQYF
CDR3nt: TGTGCCAGCAGCTTAGGTAGCACAGATACGCAGTATTTT

v_gene: TRBV10-2
j_gene: TRBJ1-2
d_gene: TRBD1
abundance: .
CDR3aa: CASSGDRGSGYTF
CDR3nt: TGCGCCAGCAGTGGGGACAGGGGATCTGGCTACACCTTC

v_gene: TRBV5-4
j_gene: TRBJ2-4
d_gene: TRBD1
abundance: .
CDR3aa: CASSWGQKNIQYF
CDR3nt: TGTGCCAGCAGCTGGGGACAGAAAAACATTCAGTACTTC

v_gene: TRBV29-1
j_gene: TRBJ1-1
d_gene: .
abundance: .
CDR3aa: CSAEKNTEAFF
CDR3nt: TGCAGCGCTGAGAAGAACACTGAAGCTTTCTTT

v_gene: TRBV27
j_gene: TRBJ2-1
d_gene: .
abundance: .
CDR3aa: CASSSAGPTYNEQFF
CDR3nt: TGTGCCAGCAGTTCCGCGGGACCAACCTACAATGAGCAGTTCTTC

v_gene: TRBV2
j_gene: TRBJ2-1
d_gene: TRBD1
abundance: .
CDR3aa: CASLRDSAYNEQFF
CDR3nt: TGTGCCAGCCTCCGGGACAGTGCCTACAATGAGCAGTTCTTC

v_gene: TRBV18
j_gene: TRBJ2-1
d_gene: .
abundance: .
CDR3aa: CASSPDRIAYNEQFF
CDR3nt: TGTGCCAGCTCACCAGACAGGATAGCCTACAATGAGCAGTTCTTC

v_gene: TRBV10-3
j_gene: TRBJ2-7
d_gene: .
abundance: .
CDR3aa: CASSLVGGYEQYF
CDR3nt: TGTGCCAGCAGCCTTGTGGGGGGCTACGAGCAGTACTTC

v_gene: TRBV10-2
j_gene: TRBJ1-1
d_gene: .
abundance: .
CDR3aa: CASSPDRDTEAFF
CDR3nt: TGCGCCAGCAGTCCAGATAGGGACACTGAAGCTTTCTTT

v_gene: TRBV11-3
j_gene: TRBJ2-1
d_gene: .
abundance: once
CDR3aa: CASSRVRGEESYNEQFF
CDR3nt: TGTGCCAGCAGCCGGGTCAGGGGAGAAGAGTCCTACAATGAGCAGTTCTTC

v_gene: TRBV11-2
j_gene: TRBJ2-5
d_gene: .
abundance: .
CDR3aa: CASSPRSGWAGETQYF
CDR3nt: TGTGCCAGCAGTCCCCGATCGGGCTGGGCAGGGGAGACCCAGTACTTC

v_gene: TRBV7-9
j_gene: TRBJ2-7
d_gene: TRBD2
abundance: few
CDR3aa: CASSPITGGAYEQYF
CDR3nt: TGTGCCAGCAGCCCCATAACGGGGGGGGCCTACGAGCAGTACTTC

v_gene: TRBV14
j_gene: TRBJ2-1
d_gene: .
abundance: .
CDR3aa: CASSQDSGSYNEQFF
CDR3nt: TGTGCCAGCAGCCAGGATAGCGGCTCCTACAATGAGCAGTTCTTC

v_gene: TRBV28
j_gene: TRBJ2-3
d_gene: TRBD2
abundance: .
CDR3aa: CASRTSGSNVDTQYF
CDR3nt: TGTGCCAGCAGGACTAGCGGGAGCAATGTAGATACGCAGTATTTT

v_gene: TRBV7-7
j_gene: TRBJ2-5
d_gene: TRBD1
abundance: many
CDR3aa: CASSPRDRGLETQYF
CDR3nt: TGTGCCAGCAGCCCCCGGGACAGGGGATTGGAGACCCAGTACTTC

v_gene: TRBV2
j_gene: TRBJ2-2
d_gene: TRBD2
abundance: .
CDR3aa: CASSFPTSGRFTGELFF
CDR3nt: TGTGCCAGCAGTTTTCCGACTAGCGGGAGGTTCACCGGGGAGCTGTTTTTT

v_gene: TRBV10-1
j_gene: TRBJ1-1
d_gene: .
abundance: .
CDR3aa: CASSESRANTEAFF
CDR3nt: TGCGCCAGCAGTGAGTCGAGGGCGAACACTGAAGCTTTCTTT

v_gene: TRBV30
j_gene: TRBJ2-5
d_gene: TRBD2
abundance: .
CDR3aa: CAWSVGIAGHQETQYF
CDR3nt: TGTGCCTGGAGTGTAGGGATAGCGGGCCACCAAGAGACCCAGTACTTC

v_gene: TRBV4-3
j_gene: TRBJ2-1
d_gene: .
abundance: .
CDR3aa: CASSHSEGSGNNEQFF
CDR3nt: TGCGCCAGCAGCCATTCCGAAGGTAGCGGCAACAATGAGCAGTTCTTC

v_gene: TRBV6-1
j_gene: TRBJ2-3
d_gene: TRBD2
abundance: few
CDR3aa: CASSESAGSTDTQYF
CDR3nt: TGTGCCAGCAGTGAATCAGCGGGGAGCACAGATACGCAGTATTTT

v_gene: TRBV6-1
j_gene: TRBJ1-4
d_gene: .
abundance: .
CDR3aa: CASSEAGLKLFF
CDR3nt: TGTGCCAGCAGTGAAGCGGGCCTGAAACTGTTTTTT

v_gene: TRBV4-3
j_gene: TRBJ2-1
d_gene: TRBD2
abundance: .
CDR3aa: CASSQVTSGFFVNEQFF
CDR3nt: TGCGCCAGCAGCCAAGTAACTAGCGGGTTTTTTGTCAATGAGCAGTTCTTC

v_gene: TRBV29-1
j_gene: TRBJ2-1
d_gene: TRBD2
abundance: .
CDR3aa: CSGTNSGSAYNEQFF
CDR3nt: TGCAGCGGTACCAACAGCGGGAGTGCCTACAATGAGCAGTTCTTC

v_gene: TRBV7-9
j_gene: TRBJ2-1
d_gene: TRBD2
abundance: once
CDR3aa: CASSLMFEREGRHEQFF
CDR3nt: TGTGCCAGCAGCTTAATGTTCGAGCGGGAGGGCCGGCATGAGCAGTTCTTC

v_gene: TRBV9
j_gene: TRBJ1-2
d_gene: .
abundance: .
CDR3aa: CASSAGDRQYGYTF
CDR3nt: TGTGCCAGCAGCGCCGGAGACAGGCAATATGGCTACACCTTC

v_gene: TRBV2
j_gene: TRBJ2-1
d_gene: .
abundance: .
CDR3aa: CASTRVDEQFF
CDR3nt: TGTGCCAGCACTAGGGTCGATGAGCAGTTCTTC